This record looks at one TCR beta chain sequence and its context. Its target is unknown. The data are from a study of human T cells and chemical hapten exposure. General observations from the study: Sensitizing with DPC caused no change in TCRs above 1 in 1000 frequency.

It was unfractionated whole blood from which total RNA was extracted. The library put unique molecular identifiers onto individual cDNA molecules. A single record per CDR3 protein comes from TCRdb applying MiXCR to the 5' RACE reads. The sample has around 80,000 distinct CDR3 sequences; 15% are singletons. Germline loops: CDR1 MNHEY, CDR2 SMNVEV (reference sequence). The CDR3 has 13 amino acids. Trimming took off 6 bases at V and 14 bases at J, with 20 bases between the two ends. The sequence derives from a female donor in good health. The chain has TRBV27 and TRBJ2-1, with D perhaps matching TRBD1 (6 bases). CDR3 sequence (DNA): TGTGCCAGCAGGGACAGTGTACAAAATCTGGAGTTCTTC. Residues: CASRDSVQNLEFF.